The 7 T cell receptor beta chains below come from one sample, sequenced in a study of shared clonotypes between healthy human individuals (dated by TCRdb to the early 2020s). The library was obtained by the immunoSEQ multiplex PCR assay. Here the immuneACCESS table is served through TCRdb, limited to in-frame sequences with V and J called. Missing clones are a known gap in these copies; in checked studies unresolved V genes cover under half, and the rest lacks a known reason. This sample holds over a million clones; 78% were observed only once. The ten most abundant clones make up roughly 0.57% of the sample. Sequencing was done on a sample of memory CD4+ T cells from PBMCs. This specimen's cell subset or site label, interpreted: CD45RA-negative fraction. The receptors derive from a man aged 18 to 30 in good health. Some clones in this sample may be carry-over from other donors' samples.

This clone showed up just once. The CDR3 DNA follows: TGCGCCAGCAGCCCCAGACAGTTGGCTAATGAAAAACTGTTTTTT. This translates into CASSPRQLANEKLFF. The gene calls are TRBV4-1 and TRBJ1-4; a possible D gene is TRBD1 (5 bases). Germline V gene sequence: CDR1 MGHRA, CDR2 YSYEKL. This CDR3 spans 15 amino acids. Trimming removed 4 bases at V and 3 bases at J, with 12 bases between.

The chain has TRBV21-1 and TRBJ1-2; TRBD1 is the table's D call and was not checked against the DNA. TRBV21-1 has pseudogene status. The CDR3 has 14 amino acids. The CDR3 sequence is CASSLYRHNYGYTF. The CDR3 DNA sequence: TGTGCCAGCAGCCTATACAGGCATAACTATGGCTACACCTTC.

This rearrangement joins TRBV28 to TRBJ2-3; D is uncertain. The germline V gene has CDR1 MDHEN and CDR2 SYDVKM. The CDR3 totals 15 residues. V lost 5 bases to trimming and J lost 2 bases, with 14 bases between them. CDR3 loop: CASSPYRAPTDTQYF. The DNA for the CDR3 is TGTGCCAGCAGTCCATACCGGGCCCCCACAGATACGCAGTATTTT.

The V call is TRBV18, the J call TRBJ2-6; possible D gene TRBD2, 5 bases. Germline V CDR1 and CDR2: KGHSH, LQKENI. V shed 0 bases and J shed 0 bases, with 6 bases lying between them. The CDR3 is 16 residues long. The CDR3 bases are TGTGCCAGCTCACCACCGGGAGACTCTGGGGCCAACGTCCTGACTTTC. This translates into CASSPPGDSGANVLTF.

The V and J genes are TRBV2 and TRBJ2-7, with TRBD1 as a possible D gene (5 bases). Germline CDR1 SNHLY, CDR2 FYNNEI. The CDR3 sequence is 12 residues long. V was shortened by 9 bases and J by 2 bases, with 11 bases between the two germline ends. Here the CDR3 reads CASQWTTYEQYF. DNA of the CDR3: TGTGCCAGTCAGTGGACAACCTACGAGCAGTACTTC. The complete variable domain, with remaining parts taken from reference TRBV2 and TRBJ2-7, reads EPEVTQTPSHQVTQMGQEVILRCVPISNHLYFYWYRQILGQKVEFLVSFYNNEISEKSEIFDDQFSVERPDGSNFTLKIRSTKLEDSAMYFCASQWTTYEQYFGPGTRLTVT.

The CDR3 nucleotides read TGTGCCAGCAGCTCGACTAGCGGGAGGATATCCGGGGAGCTGTTTTTT. Translated: CASSSTSGRISGELFF. The gene calls are TRBV7-9 and TRBJ2-2; 13 bases match TRBD2. J gave up 6 bases and V 4 bases, and 5 bases lay outside the gene matches. This CDR3 region has 16 residues. Germline CDR1 is SEHNR and CDR2 is FQNEAQ (reference sequence).

The genes are TRBV6-1 and TRBJ1-1, with D possibly being TRBD1 (6 bases). From germline, CDR1 is MNHNS and CDR2 SASEGT. This CDR3 has 14 residues. V lost 4 bases to trimming and J lost 3 bases, with 12 bases between them. In DNA form, the CDR3 reads TGTGCCAGCAGTGCCCGATCAGGGGACACTGAAGCTTTCTTT. Residues: CASSARSGDTEAFF.